This T cell receptor beta chain derives from a study of PD-1 blockade in classical Hodgkin lymphoma. Here immunoSEQ multiplex PCR was the method, and the copy in TCRdb shows in-frame clones only, minus some. The sample lists 65,000 to 95,000 clones; about 89% were seen once. This clone occurred once. Its antigen is still unknown. Autologous stem cell transplantation was followed by relapse in every patient, and brentuximab vedotin exposure varied. Study results and caveats: Nivolumab initiated under 1 year post-ASCT led to patient exclusion.

Germline V gives CDR1 GTSNPN, CDR2 SVGIG (reference sequence). The CDR3 has 15 residues. The V gene lost 5 bases and the J gene lost 0 bases, with 15 bases spanning the gap. This receptor was identified in a human donor with classical Hodgkin lymphoma. Sequencing used peripheral blood mononuclear cells (PBMCs), obtained at baseline. The V gene is TRBV30, the J gene TRBJ2-3; D remains unclear. Here the CDR3 reads CAWGFSPASTDTQYF. The CDR3 DNA is TGTGCCTGGGGCTTCTCCCCAGCTAGCACAGATACGCAGTATTTT.